This T cell receptor beta chain was captured by sequencing in a study of tumor-infiltrating lymphocytes in primary liver carcinoma. Synthesis of TCR beta cDNA was carried out from approximately 470 ng total RNA with a constant-region primer. Generation of the TCR beta libraries relied on three nested multiplex PCR rounds using slightly modified ARM-PCR. Two initial PCR rounds of around 10 cycles each paired TRBV1-TRBV30 forward primers with a C-beta reverse primer. From the multiplex PCR reads, TCRdb called clonotypes with MiXCR, one entry per CDR3 protein. The table lists approximately 330,000 distinct CDR3 sequences, almost 65% of them singletons. Study observations and caveats: Top-250-clone fractions were significantly higher in tumors than in blood (p = 0.039).

Germline DNA was also extracted, and blood RNA derived from unsorted whole blood. There are 12 residues in the CDR3. Germline V gives CDR1 MDHEN, CDR2 SYDVKM. About this clonotype: The antigen remains unidentified. One end of the junction is discordant with germline, which a read error may explain.

The sequence was collected from a man in his forties with primary liver carcinoma and hepatitis B virus infection. The chain combines TRBV28 with TRBJ1-2; D remains unclear. The sequenced sample consisted of peripheral blood. The CDR3 here is CASKVQNYGYNF. The CDR3 DNA is TGTGCCAGCAAGGTACAGAACTATGGCTACAACTTC.